Listed here are 12 T cell receptor beta chains from one sample, sequenced in a study of identical twins. TCRdb re-derived calls from the 5' RACE reads in MiXCR, one entry per CDR3 protein. The sample carries approximately 210,000 distinct CDR3 sequences, 6.5% recorded once. These data are also associated with another study on T cells expressing NK-cell markers.

The sample taken for sequencing was CD8+ T cells sorted from blood. The receptors shown here come from a woman aged 18-29 years in good health.

The chain uses TRBV4-1 and TRBJ2-1; the D gene could be TRBD1 or TRBD2 (6 bases each). This CDR3 spans 19 amino acids. Germline loops: CDR1 MGHRA, CDR2 YSYEKL. Between the trimmed V and J ends, which lost 0 bases and 0 bases, there was a span of 18 bases. CDR3 coding DNA: TGCGCCAGCAGCCAAGACAGGGGCCGGCTAGCGAGCTCCTACAATGAGCAGTTCTTC. Its translation: CASSQDRGRLASSYNEQFF.

This clonotype was seen only a few times. This chain links TRBV7-9 with TRBJ1-5; D is ambiguous. V was trimmed by 3 bases and J by 1 base, leaving 4 bases between them. Germline V lookup: CDR1 SEHNR, CDR2 FQNEAQ (reference sequence). The CDR3 spans 13 residues. CDR3 region: CASSFESNQPQHF. The DNA of the CDR3 is TGTGCCAGCAGCTTCGAGAGCAATCAGCCCCAGCATTTT.

This clonotype was counted between two and nine times. V usage is TRBV13 and J usage is TRBJ2-7; D may be TRBD2 (5 bases). Germline V CDR1 and CDR2: PRHDT, FYEKMQ (reference sequence). The CDR3 has 12 residues. Trimming removed 5 bases at V and 5 bases at J, with 10 bases between. The CDR3 DNA reads TGTGCCAGCAGCCGTTTTAGCGACGAGCAGTACTTC. Translating it yields CASSRFSDEQYF.

The chain combines TRBV29-1 with TRBJ1-2; D is ambiguous. Trimming shortened V by 0 bases and J by 2 bases, and 10 bases separated the two germline ends. The CDR3 totals 14 residues. Germline V gives CDR1 SQVTM, CDR2 ANQGSEA. CDR3 region: CSVEDFDENYGYTF. DNA of the CDR3: TGCAGCGTTGAAGATTTCGACGAAAACTATGGCTACACCTTC.

This clonotype was detected only a few times. CDR3 residues: CASSLGGRNYEQFF. The CDR3 DNA is TGTGCCAGCAGTTTAGGGGGCCGAAATTATGAGCAGTTCTTC. This chain connects TRBV12-3 or TRBV12-4 to TRBJ2-1; a possible D gene is TRBD1 (5 bases). The CDR3 runs to 14 residues. V was trimmed by 1 base and J by 8 bases, leaving 12 bases between them.

This clonotype was seen a handful of times. The gene calls are TRBV9 and TRBJ2-3; D remains unclear. This CDR3 is 13 amino acids long. Germline V gene data show CDR1 as SGDLS and CDR2 as YYNGEE. Trimming stripped 0 bases from V and 5 bases from J, with 7 bases between. The CDR3 sequence: CASSVVLGDTQYF. CDR3 DNA: TGTGCCAGCAGCGTAGTTCTTGGAGATACGCAGTATTTT.

This clonotype was recorded at least ten times. The J gene is TRBJ1-5, the V gene TRBV4-1; no clear D. The CDR3 has 15 amino acids. In germline, CDR1 is MGHRA, CDR2 YSYEKL. Trimming took 1 base from V and 1 from J, leaving 8 bases between them. For the CDR3, the DNA is TGCGCCAGCAGCCAAGTTCACGGAAGCAATCAGCCCCAGCATTTT. Its protein product is CASSQVHGSNQPQHF.

V gene TRBV10-3 combines with J gene TRBJ2-7; a weak D match, TRBD2 (5 bases). This CDR3 spans 15 amino acids. Germline assignment: CDR1 ENHRY and CDR2 SYGVKD. V lost 2 bases, J lost 0 bases, and 11 bases lay in between. The CDR3 region has the DNA TGTGCCATCAGTGAGCCACGGACTGCCTCCTACGAGCAGTACTTC. Amino acids: CAISEPRTASYEQYF.

The chain recombines TRBV7-9 with TRBJ1-2; D remains unclear. The CDR3 extends over 13 amino acids. Germline-derived CDR1 and CDR2 are SEHNR and FQNEAQ (reference sequence). The V end was cut by 10 bases, the J end by 10 bases, with 22 bases between. The CDR3 nucleotides read TGTGCCAACAACCTACCACCGGGCCCCCTCTACACCTTC. It yields the protein CANNLPPGPLYTF. Full variable domain (rest looked up from reference TRBV7-9 and TRBJ1-2): DTGVSQNPRHKITKRGQNVTFRCDPISEHNRLYWYRQTLGQGPEFLTYFQNEAQLEKSRLLSDRFSAERPKGSFSTLEIQRTEQGDSAMYLCANNLPPGPLYTFGSGTRLTVV.

The V call is TRBV6-1, the J call TRBJ2-7, with TRBD2 matching 10 bases. Germline-derived CDR1 and CDR2 are MNHNS and SASEGT. The CDR3 spans 15 residues. V lost 3 bases, J lost 4 bases, and 6 bases stayed unmatched. CDR3 loop: CASSDSGGNLYEQYF. The DNA for the CDR3 is TGTGCCAGCAGTGATAGCGGGGGGAACCTTTACGAGCAGTACTTC.

This clonotype was detected only a few times. The chain has TRBV5-1 and TRBJ1-2, with 7 bases lining up with TRBD1. The CDR3 sequence is 14 residues long. V dropped 4 bases and J dropped 6; count of bases not matched to a gene: 9. The V gene's germline CDR1 is SGHRS and CDR2 YFSETQ. CDR3 nucleotides: TGCGCCAGCAGCCAACTCGGACAGGTCGATGGCTACACCTTC. Its translation: CASSQLGQVDGYTF. The full variable domain, its missing parts supplied by reference TRBV5-1 and TRBJ1-2, is KAGVTQTPRYLIKTRGQQVTLSCSPISGHRSVSWYQQTPGQGLQFLFEYFSETQRNKGNFPGRFSGRQFSNSRSEMNVSTLELGDSALYLCASSQLGQVDGYTFGSGTRLTVV.

This clonotype was counted between two and nine times. This sequence joins TRBV20-1 and TRBJ2-7; D not certain. The V gene's germline CDR1 is DFQATT and CDR2 SNEGSKA (reference sequence). V lost 0 bases to trimming and J lost 2 bases, with 5 bases between them. This CDR3 has 12 amino acids. In DNA, the CDR3 is TGCAGTGCTAGAGAGGGGACCTACGAGCAGTACTTC. This encodes CSAREGTYEQYF.